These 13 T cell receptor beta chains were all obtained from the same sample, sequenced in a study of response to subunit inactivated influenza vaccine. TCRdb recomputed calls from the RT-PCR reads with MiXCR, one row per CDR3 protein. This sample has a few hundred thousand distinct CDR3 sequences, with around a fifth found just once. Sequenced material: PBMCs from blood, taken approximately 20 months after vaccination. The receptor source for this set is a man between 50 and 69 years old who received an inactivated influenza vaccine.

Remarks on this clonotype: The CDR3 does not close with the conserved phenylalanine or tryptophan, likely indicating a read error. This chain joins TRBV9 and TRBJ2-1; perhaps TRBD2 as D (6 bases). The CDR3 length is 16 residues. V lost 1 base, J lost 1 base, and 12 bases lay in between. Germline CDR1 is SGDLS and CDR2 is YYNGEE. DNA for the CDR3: TGTGCCAGCAGCGTATCTGGCGGGAAATCCTACAATGAGCAGTTCTAC. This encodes CASSVSGGKSYNEQFY.

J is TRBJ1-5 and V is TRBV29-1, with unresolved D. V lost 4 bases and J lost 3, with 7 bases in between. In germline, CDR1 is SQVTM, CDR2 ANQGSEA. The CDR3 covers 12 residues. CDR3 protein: CSVGGNNQPQHF. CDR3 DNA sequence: TGCAGCGTTGGAGGGAACAATCAGCCCCAGCATTTT.

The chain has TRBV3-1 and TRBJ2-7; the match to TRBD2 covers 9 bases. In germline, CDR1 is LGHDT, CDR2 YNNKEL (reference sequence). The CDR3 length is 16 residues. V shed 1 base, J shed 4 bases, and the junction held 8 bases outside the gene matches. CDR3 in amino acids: CASSQVPSGIRYEQYF. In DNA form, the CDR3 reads TGTGCCAGCAGCCAAGTCCCTAGCGGGATTCGTTACGAGCAGTACTTC.

CDR3 in DNA: TGCGCCAGCAGCTTGGTTTGGACAGGGTCATTCAATGAGCAGTTCTTC. Amino acid sequence: CASSLVWTGSFNEQFF. The V call is TRBV5-1, the J call TRBJ2-1; 8 bases match TRBD1. J was trimmed by 6 bases and V by 0 bases; bases with no gene match: 8. The length of the CDR3 is 16 residues. Germline V gene sequence: CDR1 SGHRS, CDR2 YFSETQ.

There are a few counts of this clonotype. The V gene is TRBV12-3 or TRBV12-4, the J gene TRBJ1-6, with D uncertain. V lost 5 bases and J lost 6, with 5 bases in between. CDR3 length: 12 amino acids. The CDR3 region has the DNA TGTGCCAGCAGTGCGTCTAATTCACCCCTCCACTTT. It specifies CASSASNSPLHF.

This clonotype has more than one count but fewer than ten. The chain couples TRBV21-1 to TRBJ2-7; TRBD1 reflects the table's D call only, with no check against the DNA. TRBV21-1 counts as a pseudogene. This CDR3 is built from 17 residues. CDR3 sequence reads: CASSKGAEDRGPDEQYF. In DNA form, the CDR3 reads TGTGCCAGCAGCAAAGGTGCGGAGGACAGGGGGCCCGACGAGCAGTACTTC.

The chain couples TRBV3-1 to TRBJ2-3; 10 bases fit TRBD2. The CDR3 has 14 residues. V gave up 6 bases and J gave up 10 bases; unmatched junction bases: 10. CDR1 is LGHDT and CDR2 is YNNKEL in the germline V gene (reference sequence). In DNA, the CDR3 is TGTGCCAGCAGTCGACTAGCGGGCGAGGATTCGCAGTATTTT. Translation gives CASSRLAGEDSQYF.

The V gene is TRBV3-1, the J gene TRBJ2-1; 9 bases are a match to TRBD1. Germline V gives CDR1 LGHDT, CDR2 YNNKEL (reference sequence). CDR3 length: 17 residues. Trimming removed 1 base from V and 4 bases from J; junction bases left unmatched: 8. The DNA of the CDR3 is TGTGCCAGCAGCCAAGGCTCGGGGACAGGGCCGTACAATGAGCAGTTCTTC. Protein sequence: CASSQGSGTGPYNEQFF.

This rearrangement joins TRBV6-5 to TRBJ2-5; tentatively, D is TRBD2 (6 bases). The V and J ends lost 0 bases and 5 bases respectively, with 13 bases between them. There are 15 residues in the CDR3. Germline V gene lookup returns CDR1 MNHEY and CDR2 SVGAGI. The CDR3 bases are TGTGCCAGCAGTTACTCGAGGGTGGGGGGTGAGACCCAGTACTTC. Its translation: CASSYSRVGGETQYF.

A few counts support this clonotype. CDR3 loop: CASSYQRTSGTGGLDTQYF. DNA of the CDR3: TGTGCCAGCAGTTACCAACGGACTTCCGGGACAGGGGGCCTCGATACGCAGTATTTT. The J gene is TRBJ2-3, the V gene TRBV6-5, with TRBD1 matching over 12 bases. The CDR3 has 19 residues. V was clipped by 2 bases and J by 6 bases; unmatched bases: 15. The germline V gene has CDR1 MNHEY and CDR2 SVGAGI.

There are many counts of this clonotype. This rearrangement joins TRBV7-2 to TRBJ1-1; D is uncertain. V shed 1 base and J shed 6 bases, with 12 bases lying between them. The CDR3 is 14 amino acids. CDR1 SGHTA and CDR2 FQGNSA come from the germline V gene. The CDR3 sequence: CASSLVVSWAEAFF. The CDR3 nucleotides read TGTGCCAGCAGCTTAGTAGTTTCCTGGGCTGAAGCTTTCTTT.

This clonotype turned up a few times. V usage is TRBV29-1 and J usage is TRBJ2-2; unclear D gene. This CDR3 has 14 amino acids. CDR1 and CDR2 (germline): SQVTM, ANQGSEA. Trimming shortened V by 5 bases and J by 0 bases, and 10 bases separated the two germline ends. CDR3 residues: CSVLTGPNTGELFF. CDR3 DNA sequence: TGCAGCGTTTTGACTGGCCCGAACACCGGGGAGCTGTTTTTT.

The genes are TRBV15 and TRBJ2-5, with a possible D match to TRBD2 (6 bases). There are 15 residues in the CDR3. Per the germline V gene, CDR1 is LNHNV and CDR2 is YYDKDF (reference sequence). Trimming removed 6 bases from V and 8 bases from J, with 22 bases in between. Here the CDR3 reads CATSKSYGTPGTQYF. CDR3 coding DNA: TGTGCCACCAGTAAGAGCTACGGGACTCCGGGTACCCAGTACTTC.